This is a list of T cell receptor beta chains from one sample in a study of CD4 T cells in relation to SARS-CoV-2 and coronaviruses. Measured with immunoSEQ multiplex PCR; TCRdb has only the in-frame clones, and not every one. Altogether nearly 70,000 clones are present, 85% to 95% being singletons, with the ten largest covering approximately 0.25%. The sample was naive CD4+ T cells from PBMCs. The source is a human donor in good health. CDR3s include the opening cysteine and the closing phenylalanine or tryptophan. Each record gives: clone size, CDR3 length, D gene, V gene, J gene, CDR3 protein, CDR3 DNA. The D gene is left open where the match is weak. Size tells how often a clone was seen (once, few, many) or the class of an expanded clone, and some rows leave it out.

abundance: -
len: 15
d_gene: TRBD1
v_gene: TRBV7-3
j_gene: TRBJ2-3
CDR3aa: CASSTDRGSTDTQYF
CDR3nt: TGTGCCAGCAGCACCGACAGGGGTAGCACAGATACGCAGTATTTT

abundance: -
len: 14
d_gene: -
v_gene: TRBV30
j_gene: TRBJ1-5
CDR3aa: CALKIVGSNQPQHF
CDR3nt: TGTGCTCTGAAGATCGTGGGGAGCAATCAGCCCCAGCATTTT

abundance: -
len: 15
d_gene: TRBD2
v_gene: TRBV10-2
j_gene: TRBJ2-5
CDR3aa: CASRGSGREGETQYF
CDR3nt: TGCGCCAGCAGAGGTTCAGGCAGGGAGGGGGAGACCCAGTACTTC

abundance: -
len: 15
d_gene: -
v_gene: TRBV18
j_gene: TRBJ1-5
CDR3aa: CASSYQRSSNQPQHF
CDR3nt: TGTGCCAGCTCCTATCAACGGTCTAGCAATCAGCCCCAGCATTTT

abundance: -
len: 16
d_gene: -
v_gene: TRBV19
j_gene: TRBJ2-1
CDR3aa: CASSIYGADTYNEQFF
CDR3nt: TGTGCCAGTAGCATCTATGGGGCGGATACCTACAATGAGCAGTTCTTC

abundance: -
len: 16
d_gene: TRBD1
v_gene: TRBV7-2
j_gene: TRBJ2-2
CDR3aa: CASSRAGTANTGELFF
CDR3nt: TGTGCCAGCAGCCGGGCCGGGACAGCCAACACCGGGGAGCTGTTTTTT

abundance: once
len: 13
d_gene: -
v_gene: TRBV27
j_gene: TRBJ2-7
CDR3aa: CASSFAGNYEQYF
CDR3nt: TGTGCCAGCAGTTTCGCAGGGAACTACGAGCAGTACTTC

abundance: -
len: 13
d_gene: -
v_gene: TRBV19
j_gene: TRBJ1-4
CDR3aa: CASSIVAGAKLFF
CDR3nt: TGTGCCAGTAGTATAGTGGCCGGCGCAAAACTGTTTTTT

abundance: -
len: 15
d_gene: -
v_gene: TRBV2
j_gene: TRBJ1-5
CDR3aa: CASSEADRGRQPQHF
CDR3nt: TGTGCCAGCAGTGAAGCGGACCGGGGGCGTCAGCCCCAGCATTTT

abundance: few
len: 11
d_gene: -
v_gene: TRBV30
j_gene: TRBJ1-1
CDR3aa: CAWTVGSSAFF
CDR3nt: TGTGCCTGGACTGTGGGGTCGTCGGCTTTCTTT

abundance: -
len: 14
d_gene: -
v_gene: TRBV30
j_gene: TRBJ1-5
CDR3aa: CAWSGGAGRAPQHF
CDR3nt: TGTGCCTGGAGTGGAGGGGCAGGGAGAGCGCCCCAGCATTTT

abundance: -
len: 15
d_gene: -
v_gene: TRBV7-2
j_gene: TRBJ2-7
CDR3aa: CASSLLRGFNYEQYF
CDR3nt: TGTGCCAGCAGCTTACTACGGGGCTTTAACTACGAGCAGTACTTC

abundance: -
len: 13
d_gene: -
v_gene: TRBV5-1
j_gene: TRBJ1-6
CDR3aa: CASSTDHNSPLHF
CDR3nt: TGCGCCAGCAGCACAGACCATAATTCACCCCTCCACTTT

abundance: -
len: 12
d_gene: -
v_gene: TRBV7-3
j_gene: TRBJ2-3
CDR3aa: CASSFGTDTQYF
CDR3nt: TGTGCCAGCAGCTTTGGTACAGATACGCAGTATTTT

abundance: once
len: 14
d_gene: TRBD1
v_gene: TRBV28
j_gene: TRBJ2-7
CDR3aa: CASRKGQNSYEQYF
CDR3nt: TGTGCCAGCAGAAAGGGACAGAACTCCTACGAGCAGTACTTC